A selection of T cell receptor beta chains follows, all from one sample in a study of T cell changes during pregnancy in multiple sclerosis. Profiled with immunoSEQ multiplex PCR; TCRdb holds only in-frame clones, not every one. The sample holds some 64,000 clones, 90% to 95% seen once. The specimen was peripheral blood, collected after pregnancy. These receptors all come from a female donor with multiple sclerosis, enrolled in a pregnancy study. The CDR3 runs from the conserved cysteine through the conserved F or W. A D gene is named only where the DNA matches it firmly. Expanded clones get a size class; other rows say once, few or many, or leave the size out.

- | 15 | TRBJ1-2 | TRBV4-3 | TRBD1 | CASSQVTGQNGGYTF | TGCGCCAGCAGCCAAGTGACAGGGCAAAACGGAGGCTACACCTTC
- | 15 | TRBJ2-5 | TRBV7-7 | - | CASSSTSFGEGTQYF | TGTGCCAGCAGCTCCACTTCTTTCGGGGAAGGGACCCAGTACTTC
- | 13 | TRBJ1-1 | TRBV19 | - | CASSITGESEAFF | TGTGCCAGTAGTATAACGGGGGAGTCGGAAGCTTTCTTT
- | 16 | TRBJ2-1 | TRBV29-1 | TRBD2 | CSVRSLAGHGDDEQFF | TGCAGCGTTCGGTCCCTAGCGGGCCACGGTGATGATGAGCAGTTCTTC
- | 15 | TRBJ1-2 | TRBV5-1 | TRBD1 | CASSLDRGFLYGYTF | TGCGCCAGCAGCTTAGACAGGGGGTTCCTCTATGGCTACACCTTC
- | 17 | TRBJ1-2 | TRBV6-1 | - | CASSEAGVMGLNYGYTF | TGTGCCAGCAGTGAGGCCGGGGTAATGGGTTTAAACTATGGCTACACCTTC
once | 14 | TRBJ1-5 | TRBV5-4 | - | CASSLGGSNQPQHF | TGTGCCAGCAGCTTGGGCGGCAGTAATCAGCCCCAGCATTTT
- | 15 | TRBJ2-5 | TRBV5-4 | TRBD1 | CASSLGGTGGETQYF | TGTGCCAGCAGCCTGGGGGGGACAGGGGGCGAGACCCAGTACTTC
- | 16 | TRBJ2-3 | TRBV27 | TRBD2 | CASGLAGGTTTDTQYF | TGTGCCAGCGGACTAGCGGGAGGAACTACCACAGATACGCAGTATTTT
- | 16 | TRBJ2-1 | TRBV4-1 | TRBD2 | CASSQDRVSGSHEQFF | TGCGCCAGCAGCCAAGATCGGGTTAGCGGGAGTCATGAGCAGTTCTTC